The present T cell receptor beta chain was sequenced within a study of CD8 T cells in Susac syndrome. With random hexamers, reverse transcription was performed on about 0.5 to 1 ug of RNA. Across 54 Vbeta and 13 Jbeta, TCR beta CDR3 was amplified with immunoSEQ multiplex PCR. TCRdb used MiXCR to reprocess the immunoSEQ multiplex PCR reads, holding one entry per CDR3 protein. The sample records roughly 200,000 distinct CDR3 sequences, 95% being singletons. CD8+ and CD4+ T cells from blood underwent TCR beta sequencing, which was carried out in a high-throughput format. Stable or active relapsing-remitting multiple sclerosis, untreated and meeting revised McDonald criteria, defined the controls. Bulk CD8+ and CD4+ cells came from magnetic negative isolation; CD8+ TEMRA by FACS. In germline, CDR1 is SEHNR, CDR2 FQNEAQ (reference sequence). V was pared by 5 bases and J by 5 bases, with 15 bases between. CDR3 length: 14 amino acids.

Sequences were obtained from CD4+ T cells from PBMCs. The genes are TRBV7-9 and TRBJ2-5; a weak D match, TRBD2 (6 bases). This clonotype was sampled from a human donor with multiple sclerosis. CDR3: CASSRRLVSETQYF. The DNA of the CDR3 is TGTGCCAGCAGCCGTCGACTAGTCTCTGAGACCCAGTACTTC. Variable domain in full (rest from reference TRBV7-9 and TRBJ2-5): DTGVSQNPRHKITKRGQNVTFRCDPISEHNRLYWYRQTLGQGPEFLTYFQNEAQLEKSRLLSDRFSAERPKGSFSTLEIQRTEQGDSAMYLCASSRRLVSETQYFGPGTRLLVL.